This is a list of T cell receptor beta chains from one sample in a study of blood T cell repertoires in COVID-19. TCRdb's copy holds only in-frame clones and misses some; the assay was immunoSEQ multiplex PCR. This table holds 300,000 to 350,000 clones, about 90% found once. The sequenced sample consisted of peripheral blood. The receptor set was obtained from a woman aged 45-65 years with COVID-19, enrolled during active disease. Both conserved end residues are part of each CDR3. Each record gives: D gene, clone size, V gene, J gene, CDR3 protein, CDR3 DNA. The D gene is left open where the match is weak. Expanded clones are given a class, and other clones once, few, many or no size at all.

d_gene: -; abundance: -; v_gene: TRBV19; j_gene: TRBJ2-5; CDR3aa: CASSALGQETQYF; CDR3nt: TGTGCCAGTAGTGCTCTAGGCCAAGAGACCCAGTACTTC
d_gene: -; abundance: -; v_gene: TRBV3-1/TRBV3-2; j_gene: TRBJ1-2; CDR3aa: CASSQKGGVRGYTF; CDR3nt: TGTGCCAGCAGCCAAAAAGGCGGGGTCCGCGGCTACACCTTC
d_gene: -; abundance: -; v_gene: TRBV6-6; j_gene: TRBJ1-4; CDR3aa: CASSYRENEKLFF; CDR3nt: TGTGCCAGCAGTTACAGAGAGAATGAAAAACTGTTTTTT
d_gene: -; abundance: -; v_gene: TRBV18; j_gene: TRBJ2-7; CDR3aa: CASSPSFQNLDEQYF; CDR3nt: TGTGCCAGCTCACCATCTTTCCAGAATTTGGACGAGCAGTACTTC
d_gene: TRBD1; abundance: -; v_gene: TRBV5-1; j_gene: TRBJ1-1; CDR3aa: CASSPTGLTEAFF; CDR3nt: TGCGCCAGCAGCCCGACAGGGCTTACTGAAGCTTTCTTT
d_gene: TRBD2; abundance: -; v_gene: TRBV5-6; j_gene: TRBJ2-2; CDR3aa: CASSFYLAGGKSGELFF; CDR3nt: TGTGCCAGCAGCTTTTATCTAGCGGGAGGGAAGTCCGGGGAGCTGTTTTTT
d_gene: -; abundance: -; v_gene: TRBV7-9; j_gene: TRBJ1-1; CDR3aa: CASSSRREGEAFF; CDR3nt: TGTGCCAGCAGCAGCCGCAGGGAGGGGGAAGCTTTCTTT
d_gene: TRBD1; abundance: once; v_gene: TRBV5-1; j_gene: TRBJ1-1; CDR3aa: CASSLSGQGMNTEAFF; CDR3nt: TGCGCCAGCAGCTTGTCTGGACAGGGCATGAACACTGAAGCTTTCTTT
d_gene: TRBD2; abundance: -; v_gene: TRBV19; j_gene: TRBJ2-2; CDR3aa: CASSMRTSGSSHTGELFF; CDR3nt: TGTGCCAGTAGTATGAGAACTAGCGGGAGTTCTCACACCGGGGAGCTGTTTTTT
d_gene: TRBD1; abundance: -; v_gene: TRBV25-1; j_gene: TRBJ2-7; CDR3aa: CASSGPGTGKGEQYF; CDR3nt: TGTGCCAGCAGTGGACCAGGGACAGGGAAGGGCGAGCAGTACTTC
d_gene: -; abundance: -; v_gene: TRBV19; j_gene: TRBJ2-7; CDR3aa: CASSQETRGSYEQYF; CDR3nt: TGTGCCAGTAGTCAGGAAACCCGGGGCTCCTACGAGCAGTACTTC
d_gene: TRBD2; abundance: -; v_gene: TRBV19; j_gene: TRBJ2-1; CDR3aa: CASPTSRSLNEQFF; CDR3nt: TGTGCCAGTCCGACTAGCCGGAGTCTGAATGAGCAGTTCTTC
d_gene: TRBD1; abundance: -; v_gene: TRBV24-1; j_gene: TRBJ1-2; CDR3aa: CATSDPGQGGGYTF; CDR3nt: TGTGCCACCAGTGACCCAGGACAGGGTGGCGGCTACACCTTC
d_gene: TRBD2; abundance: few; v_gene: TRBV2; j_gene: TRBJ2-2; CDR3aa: CASSPSGSWTGELFF; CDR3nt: TGTGCCAGCAGCCCTAGCGGGAGTTGGACCGGGGAGCTGTTTTTT
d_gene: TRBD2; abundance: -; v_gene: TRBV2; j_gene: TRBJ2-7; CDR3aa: CASRQGASGIYEQYF; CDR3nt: TGTGCCAGCAGACAGGGAGCTAGCGGGATATACGAGCAGTACTTC